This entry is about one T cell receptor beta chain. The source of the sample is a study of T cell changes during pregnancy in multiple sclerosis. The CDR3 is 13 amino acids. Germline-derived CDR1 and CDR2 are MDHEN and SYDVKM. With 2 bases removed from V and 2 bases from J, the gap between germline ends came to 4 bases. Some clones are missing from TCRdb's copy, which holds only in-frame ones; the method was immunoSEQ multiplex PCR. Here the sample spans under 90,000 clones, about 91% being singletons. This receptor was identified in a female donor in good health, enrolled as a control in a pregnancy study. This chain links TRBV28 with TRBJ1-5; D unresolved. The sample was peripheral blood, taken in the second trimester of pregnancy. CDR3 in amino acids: CASSLQGNQPQHF. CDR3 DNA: TGTGCCAGCAGTTTACAGGGCAATCAGCCCCAGCATTTT.